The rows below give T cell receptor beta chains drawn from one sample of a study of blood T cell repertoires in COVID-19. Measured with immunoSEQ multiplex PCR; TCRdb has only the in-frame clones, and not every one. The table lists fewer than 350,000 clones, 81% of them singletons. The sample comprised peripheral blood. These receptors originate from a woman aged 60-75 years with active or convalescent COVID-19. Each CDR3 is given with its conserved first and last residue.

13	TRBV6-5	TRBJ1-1	CASSPGQDTEAFF
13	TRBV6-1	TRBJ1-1	CASSETRNTEAFF
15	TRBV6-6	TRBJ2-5	CASSYPTSGEETQYF
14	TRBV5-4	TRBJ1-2	CASSLGERFYGYTF
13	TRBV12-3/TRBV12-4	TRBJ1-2	CASSRTDYYGYTF
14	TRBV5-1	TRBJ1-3	CASSLGTGGNTIYF
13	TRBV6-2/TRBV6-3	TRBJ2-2	CASSTGYTGELFF
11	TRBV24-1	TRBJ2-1	CATREGNEQFF
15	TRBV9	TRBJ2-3	CASSVVAGGPDTQYF
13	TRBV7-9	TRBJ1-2	CASTSGVVGGYTF
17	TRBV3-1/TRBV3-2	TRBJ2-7	CASSRRISSGGSYEQYF
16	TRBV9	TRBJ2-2	CASSVVGGGTTGELFF
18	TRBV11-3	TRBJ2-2	CASSTGLAGPTDTGELFF
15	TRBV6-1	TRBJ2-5	CASSEHRLVSETQYF
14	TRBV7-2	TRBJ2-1	CASSLVGPSGEQFF
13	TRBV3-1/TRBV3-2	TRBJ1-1	CASSQSLDREAFF
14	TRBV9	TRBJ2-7	CASSVGGFSYEQYF
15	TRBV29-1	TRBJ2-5	CSVVVGQGGQETQYF
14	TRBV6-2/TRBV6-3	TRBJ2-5	CASSPVWGRQTQYF
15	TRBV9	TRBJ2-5	CASSVGDSGGETQYF
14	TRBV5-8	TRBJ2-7	CASSLGDTSYEQYF
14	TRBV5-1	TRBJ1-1	CASSLSRQGARAFF
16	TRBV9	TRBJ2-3	CASSVSGGLRGDTQYF
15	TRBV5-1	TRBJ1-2	CASSLYGGADYGYTF
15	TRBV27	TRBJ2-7	CASSLGFRASYEQYF
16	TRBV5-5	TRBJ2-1	CASINHRESSYNEQFF
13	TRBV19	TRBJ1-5	CASSINAGQPQHF
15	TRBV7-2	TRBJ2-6	CASGAAYSGANVLTF
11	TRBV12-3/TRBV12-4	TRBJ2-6	CASSSPGVLTF
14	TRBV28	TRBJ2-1	CASSTAVTPNEQFF
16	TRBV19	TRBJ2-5	CASSKARGTGSETQYF
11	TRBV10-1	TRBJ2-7	CASPLAYEQYF
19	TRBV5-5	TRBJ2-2	CASSLHATSGGGNTGELFF
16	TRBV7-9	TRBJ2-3	CASSPVRGVAADTQYF
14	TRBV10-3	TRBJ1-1	CAIRGTDMNTEAFF
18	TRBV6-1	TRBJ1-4	CASSVGRGRGPTNEKLFF
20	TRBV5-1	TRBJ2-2	CASSLWTSGGASMSPGELFF
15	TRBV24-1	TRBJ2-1	CATSGTGTGNNEQFF
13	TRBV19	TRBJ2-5	CASSITIGETQYF
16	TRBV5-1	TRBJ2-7	CASTILAGAAIYEQYF
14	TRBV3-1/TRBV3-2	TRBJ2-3	CASTIEGGTDTQYF
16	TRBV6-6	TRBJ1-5	CASRPDRGVGNQPQHF
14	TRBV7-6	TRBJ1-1	CASSASTSNTEAFF
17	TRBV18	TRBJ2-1	CASSPPGRGTVINEQFF
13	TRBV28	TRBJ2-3	CASSRSGPDTQYF